A selection of T cell receptor beta chains follows, all from one sample in a study of CD8 T cells in ankylosing spondylitis. TCRdb reprocessed the 5' RACE reads with MiXCR, giving one entry per CDR3 protein. Among hundreds of thousands of distinct CDR3 sequences listed, 10% were seen once. Material for sequencing was blood, either unsorted or a sorted T cell fraction (not recorded which). These receptors were obtained from a male donor with ankylosing spondylitis or in good health (not recorded which). Both conserved end residues are part of each CDR3. D genes are given only for firm matches. Clone size is not always given. Where it is, it says once, few, many or a class for expanded clones.

cdr3_length	clone_size	j_call	v_call	d_call	cdr3_nt	cdr3_aa
14	many	TRBJ2-7	TRBV7-2	-	TGTGCCAGCAGCTCAAGGGGACCCACCTACGAGCAGTACTTC	CASSSRGPTYEQYF
16	-	TRBJ2-3	TRBV7-9	-	TGTGCCAGCAGCTTGAAGACAGGTAGCGTCACAGATACGCAGTATTTT	CASSLKTGSVTDTQYF
16	many	TRBJ2-2	TRBV10-3	-	TGTGCCATCAGTGAGTCGACCGGGGGCCTTACCGGGGAGCTGTTTTTT	CAISESTGGLTGELFF
15	few	TRBJ2-3	TRBV7-9	TRBD2	TGTGCCAGCAGCTTAAGACGGGGGGATTCAGATACGCAGTATTTT	CASSLRRGDSDTQYF
11	few	TRBJ2-1	TRBV29-1	TRBD1	TGCAGCGTTGAACGCGAGACAGGGCGGTTCTTC	CSVERETGRFF
14	many	TRBJ2-1	TRBV6-1	TRBD1	TGTGCCAGCCGACGGGACAGGGAAGGAAATGAGCAGTTCTTC	CASRRDREGNEQFF
16	few	TRBJ1-1	TRBV4-2	-	TGTGCCAGCAGCCAAGGGGACGGAGCCTTCGGGACTGAAGCTTTCTTT	CASSQGDGAFGTEAFF
13	many	TRBJ1-5	TRBV29-1	TRBD1	TGCAGCGTTGTACAGGGGGATCAACAGCCCCAGCATTTT	CSVVQGDQQPQHF
14	many	TRBJ1-1	TRBV7-3	-	TGTGCCAGCAGCTTATCGCAGAGCAACACTGAAGCTTTCTTT	CASSLSQSNTEAFF
16	-	TRBJ2-2	TRBV5-1	TRBD1	TGCGCCAGCACATCCGGGACAGGGGGCCGCACCGGGGAGCTGTTTTTT	CASTSGTGGRTGELFF
15	-	TRBJ1-5	TRBV19	-	TGTGCCAGTAGTATGAGTGCGGGGGATTGGGTGCCCCAGCATTTT	CASSMSAGDWVPQHF
14	many	TRBJ2-5	TRBV25-1	-	TGTGCCAGCAGTGACAGGGTAGTCCAAGAGACCCAGTACTTC	CASSDRVVQETQYF
16	many	TRBJ2-7	TRBV5-6	-	TGTGCCAGCAGCCGGTGGTTCCAGGACGCCACCTACGAGCAGTACTTC	CASSRWFQDATYEQYF
18	few	TRBJ2-1	TRBV5-1	TRBD2	TGCGCCAGCAGCAGCACTAGCGGGGGCTCGGGGGGCTACAATGAGCAGTTCTTC	CASSSTSGGSGGYNEQFF